This paragraph reports one T cell receptor (beta chain). This entry comes from a study of cytomegalovirus exposure and HLA in healthy donors. Data came from immunoSEQ multiplex PCR; TCRdb stores just in-frame clones and leaves some out. The data contain more than 250,000 clones, around 90% of them singletons. Germline V gene data show CDR1 as SGHTA and CDR2 as FQGNSA. The CDR3 extends over 13 amino acids. Unmatched junction bases numbered 5, after V lost 5 bases and J lost 8 bases. The J gene is TRBJ1-4, the V gene TRBV7-2; 7 bases are a match to TRBD1. This receptor was obtained from a woman in her 30s in good health and CMV-seropositive. Source material: PBMCs. The DNA of the CDR3 is TGTGCCAGCAGCCAGGCCAGGGGGGAAAAACTGTTTTTT. Its translation: CASSQARGEKLFF.